This passage covers 7 T cell receptor beta chains from one sample sequenced in a study of vaccination and CD4 T cells after COVID-19. Documented treatment: approximately 9-day PBMC culture with coronavirus spike peptide pools or control peptides (ViraFEST assay). The collection of CD4+ T cells from the unexposed donor took place before the COVID-19 pandemic (2011-2018). For these TCRs, the target antigens are not known. CD4+ T cells that had been cultured provided DNA sequenced with the Oncomine TCR Beta short-read assay. Each CDR3 protein is one row after TCRdb ran MiXCR on the PCR reads. The table shows 8,000 or so distinct CDR3 sequences, with roughly 31% occurring only once. The material sequenced was CD4+ T cells from blood, cultured in vitro. These receptors came from a human donor in good health.

In its sample, this clonotype was seen a few times. The chain couples TRBV5-4 to TRBJ1-1; D is undetermined. The CDR3 has 13 amino acids. The germline gives CDR1 SGHNT, CDR2 YYREEE (reference sequence). V lost 5 bases and J 1 base, leaving 9 bases between the germline ends. CDR3 sequence (DNA): TGTGCCAGCAGTTACACGGCGAACACTGAAGCTTTCTTT. Protein product: CASSYTANTEAFF.

The chain carries TRBV12-3 or TRBV12-4 and TRBJ2-5; 7 bases line up with TRBD2. The CDR3 runs to 14 residues. V trimming: 2 bases; J trimming: 3 bases; junction bases outside the gene matches: 3. Here the CDR3 DNA reads TGTGCCAGCAGTTTAACTAGCGTAGAAGAGACCCAGTACTTC. Its translation is CASSLTSVEETQYF.

This clonotype was seen only a few times. The gene calls are TRBV20-1 and TRBJ2-3; no firm D call. The germline V and J ends were trimmed by 1 base and 3 bases, with 8 bases remaining between them. Germline values: CDR1 DFQATT, CDR2 SNEGSKA (reference sequence). This CDR3 has 13 residues. CDR3 DNA sequence: TGCAGTGCTAGAGCCCTTCGAACAGATACGCAGTATTTT. Protein product: CSARALRTDTQYF.

This clonotype was seen more than once but under ten times. J is TRBJ2-2 and V is TRBV20-1; TRBD2 matches at 15 bases. V was pared by 4 bases and J by 8 bases, with 2 bases of the junction left unmatched. The CDR3 contains 14 residues. CDR1 is DFQATT and CDR2 is SNEGSKA in the germline V gene (reference sequence). For the CDR3, the DNA is TGCAGTGCTACCGGACTAGCGGGGGGGGGGGAGCTGTTTTTT. As protein: CSATGLAGGGELFF.

This chain connects TRBV10-3 to TRBJ2-3; D call uncertain. The tail of the sequence fits TRBJ1-5 better, so the J call may be wrong. Looked up from germline, CDR1 is ENHRY and CDR2 is SYGVKD. The CDR3 has 15 amino acids. CDR3 sequence: CAISESYASTDTQHF. In nucleotides, the CDR3 is TGTGCCATCAGTGAGTCGTACGCTAGCACAGATACGCAGCATTTT.

The chain uses TRBV27 and TRBJ2-3; D not resolved. Germline CDR1 reads MNHEY; CDR2 reads SMNVEV (reference sequence). Trimming removed 5 bases from V and 2 bases from J, with 8 bases in between. This CDR3 has 13 amino acids. DNA for the CDR3: TGTGCCAGCAGTGGCATCGTCACAGATACGCAGTATTTT. Translated: CASSGIVTDTQYF.

In this sample, this clonotype turned up a few times. The J gene is TRBJ2-5, the V gene TRBV20-1, with TRBD2 matching 7 bases. CDR1 and CDR2 from the germline V gene are DFQATT and SNEGSKA (reference sequence). Trimming took 3 bases from V and 3 from J; bases not matched to a gene: 1. CDR3 length: 12 residues. The CDR3 reads CSASRGEETQYF. In DNA form, the CDR3 reads TGCAGTGCTAGTCGGGGGGAAGAGACCCAGTACTTC.